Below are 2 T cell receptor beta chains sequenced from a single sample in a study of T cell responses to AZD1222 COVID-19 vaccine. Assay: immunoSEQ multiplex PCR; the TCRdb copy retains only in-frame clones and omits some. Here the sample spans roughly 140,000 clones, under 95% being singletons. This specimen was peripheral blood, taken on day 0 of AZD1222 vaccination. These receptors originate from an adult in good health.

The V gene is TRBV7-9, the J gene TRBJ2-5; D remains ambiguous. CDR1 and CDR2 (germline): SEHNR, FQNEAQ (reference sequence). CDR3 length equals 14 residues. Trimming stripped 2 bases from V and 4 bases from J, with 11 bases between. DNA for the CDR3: TGTGCCAGCAGCTTACAAAAATGGGGAGAGACCCAGTACTTC. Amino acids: CASSLQKWGETQYF.

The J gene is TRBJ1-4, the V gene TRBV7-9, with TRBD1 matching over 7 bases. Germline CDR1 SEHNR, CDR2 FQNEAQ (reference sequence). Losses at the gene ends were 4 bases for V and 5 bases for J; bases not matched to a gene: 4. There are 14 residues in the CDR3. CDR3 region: CASSWTGPNEKLFF. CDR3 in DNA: TGTGCCAGCAGCTGGACAGGACCCAATGAAAAACTGTTTTTT.